These 32 T cell receptor beta chains originate from one sample sequenced in a study of shared clonotypes between healthy human individuals. Here immunoSEQ multiplex PCR was the method, and the copy in TCRdb shows in-frame clones only, minus some. In the table there are 2 million or so clones, approximately 95% of which are singletons. The sequencing input was naive CD4+ T cells sorted from blood. Subset of the sample: CD45RA+ positively selected. These receptors all stem from a man younger than 30 in good health.

The chain is built from TRBV7-9 and TRBJ1-3, with D uncertain. Trimming left V 3 bases short and J 4 bases short, with 4 bases between. CDR1 and CDR2 from the germline V gene are SEHNR and FQNEAQ (reference sequence). The CDR3 length is 12 residues. DNA of the CDR3: TGTGCCAGCAGCTTGTACGGAAACACCATATATTTT. Translation gives CASSLYGNTIYF. Combining the CDR3 with reference TRBV7-9 and TRBJ1-3 gives the whole variable domain DTGVSQNPRHKITKRGQNVTFRCDPISEHNRLYWYRQTLGQGPEFLTYFQNEAQLEKSRLLSDRFSAERPKGSFSTLEIQRTEQGDSAMYLCASSLYGNTIYFGEGSWLTVV.

This chain links TRBV19 with TRBJ2-2; D remains ambiguous. Germline CDR1 is LNHDA and CDR2 is SQIVND (reference sequence). Trimming removed 3 bases from V and 8 bases from J, with 16 bases in between. The CDR3 is 15 amino acids. The CDR3 protein is CASSMNQIAIGELFF. The CDR3 nucleotides read TGTGCCAGTAGTATGAATCAGATTGCGATTGGGGAGCTGTTTTTT.

This chain links TRBV2 with TRBJ2-1; perhaps TRBD2 as D (5 bases). This CDR3 spans 15 amino acids. V was cut by 6 bases and J by 4 bases, with 16 bases left in between. Germline CDR1 and CDR2: SNHLY and FYNNEI. CDR3 DNA: TGTGCCAGCAGGACACTAGAAGGGTTGTACAATGAGCAGTTCTTC. Protein sequence: CASRTLEGLYNEQFF.

The V call is TRBV5-1, the J call TRBJ2-5; a weak D match, TRBD2 (7 bases). Germline CDR1 SGHRS, CDR2 YFSETQ. The CDR3 has 15 residues. V shed 0 bases and J shed 4 bases, with 13 bases lying between them. DNA of the CDR3: TGCGCCAGCAGCTTGGCGGGGGGCGCGGGAGAGACCCAGTACTTC. As protein: CASSLAGGAGETQYF.

With respect to this clone: This sample includes further DNA sequences coding for the same CDR3. V is TRBV5-1 and J is TRBJ2-7; 12 nucleotides align to TRBD1. Trimming took 4 bases from V and 2 from J; bases not matched to a gene: 4. The CDR3 is 15 residues long. Germline CDR1 SGHRS, CDR2 YFSETQ. Written as DNA, the CDR3 is TGCGCCAGCAGCCCGGGGACAGGGGGCCCCTACGAGCAGTACTTC. Encoded protein: CASSPGTGGPYEQYF.

The rearrangement joins TRBV5-1 to TRBJ1-5, with a weak D call TRBD1 (5 bases). The V and J ends lost 2 bases and 5 bases respectively, with 14 bases between them. In germline, CDR1 is SGHRS, CDR2 YFSETQ. This CDR3 is 15 amino acids long. The CDR3 DNA reads TGCGCCAGCAGCTTCGTCCCAGGGTCTGATCAGCCCCAGCATTTT. Its protein is CASSFVPGSDQPQHF.

The V gene is TRBV7-9, the J gene TRBJ1-1; maybe TRBD1 (6 bases). The CDR3 totals 15 residues. The V and J ends lost 0 bases and 3 bases respectively, with 11 bases between them. Germline values: CDR1 SEHNR, CDR2 FQNEAQ (reference sequence). The chain's CDR3 is CASSLASGADTEAFF. The CDR3 DNA follows: TGTGCCAGCAGCTTAGCCTCGGGGGCGGACACTGAAGCTTTCTTT.

The CDR3 reads CASSFDRLAYEQYF. The CDR3 DNA sequence: TGTGCCAGCAGCTTCGACAGGCTGGCCTACGAGCAGTACTTC. The chain has TRBV7-9 and TRBJ2-7, with D possibly matching TRBD1 (6 bases). CDR1 is SEHNR, CDR2 FQNEAQ, per germline (reference sequence). This CDR3 has 14 residues. Between the trimmed V and J ends, which lost 3 bases and 2 bases, there was a span of 11 bases.

V gene TRBV18 combines with J gene TRBJ1-6, with TRBD1 identical over 11 bases. Losses at the gene ends were 4 bases for V and 8 bases for J; bases not matched to a gene: 7. This CDR3 has 16 residues. Germline loops: CDR1 KGHSH, CDR2 LQKENI. In nucleotides, the CDR3 is TGTGCCAGCTCACTATACCCGGGACAGGGGGATTCACCCCTCCACTTT. Translation: CASSLYPGQGDSPLHF.

The chain is built from TRBV5-3 and TRBJ1-6; a weak D match, TRBD1 (6 bases). TRBV5-3 is given ORF status, its function remaining uncertain. The CDR3 covers 16 residues. Trimming removed 3 bases from V and 2 bases from J, with 12 bases in between. CDR3 sequence (DNA): TGTGCCAGAAGCTCTTACACAGGGACCTATAATTCACCCCTCCACTTT. Protein: CARSSYTGTYNSPLHF.

This clone has a single count. This chain uses TRBV7-6 with TRBJ1-3; the match to TRBD1 covers 7 bases. The V gene end was trimmed by 4 bases and the J gene end by 2 bases; junction bases not matched to a gene: 11. CDR1 and CDR2 (germline): SGHVS, FNYEAQ. The CDR3 has 17 amino acids. In DNA form, the CDR3 reads TGTGCCAGCAGCTCCTCGACAGGGATTTTCCCTGGAAACACCATATATTTT. Protein: CASSSSTGIFPGNTIYF.

This clone showed up just once. The V call is TRBV2, the J call TRBJ2-4; D is possibly TRBD2 (9 bases). This CDR3 comprises 13 residues. CDR1 SNHLY and CDR2 FYNNEI come from the germline V gene. V was shortened by 8 bases and J by 9 bases, with 17 bases between the two germline ends. This CDR3 reads CASRTGTSLIQYF. The CDR3 DNA follows: TGTGCCAGCCGGACAGGGACTAGCCTCATTCAGTACTTC. Filled out from reference TRBV2 and TRBJ2-4, the complete variable domain reads EPEVTQTPSHQVTQMGQEVILRCVPISNHLYFYWYRQILGQKVEFLVSFYNNEISEKSEIFDDQFSVERPDGSNFTLKIRSTKLEDSAMYFCASRTGTSLIQYFGAGTRLSVL.

The chain has TRBV2 and TRBJ2-7; 10 nucleotides match TRBD1. The ends lost 5 bases at V and 5 bases at J; junction bases unmatched: 6. The V gene's germline CDR1 is SNHLY and CDR2 FYNNEI. The CDR3 totals 14 residues. For the CDR3, the DNA is TGTGCCAGCAGTATCGGGACAGGGGACCACGAGCAGTACTTC. Translated: CASSIGTGDHEQYF.

This chain connects TRBV5-4 to TRBJ2-2, with 7 bases fitting TRBD1. The ends lost 1 base at V and 3 bases at J; junction bases unmatched: 3. The CDR3 extends over 15 amino acids. In germline, CDR1 is SGHNT, CDR2 YYREEE (reference sequence). For the CDR3, the DNA is TGTGCCAGCAGCTTGCTCGGACAGGACACCGGGGAGCTGTTTTTT. It translates to CASSLLGQDTGELFF.

The CDR3 is CASSFPRTAPTYEQYF. CDR3 bases: TGTGCCAGCAGTTTCCCGCGGACAGCCCCAACCTACGAGCAGTACTTC. This chain links TRBV28 with TRBJ2-7, with D perhaps matching TRBD1 (6 bases). The CDR3 is made up of 16 amino acids. Deletions cut 3 bases from V and 2 bases from J, with 17 bases between. In germline, CDR1 is MDHEN, CDR2 SYDVKM.

About this clone: Being one base from a much bigger clone, this may be a read error. V usage is TRBV7-2 and J usage is TRBJ1-2; no clear D gene. The CDR3 runs 14 residues. Per the germline V gene, CDR1 is SGHTA and CDR2 is FQGNSA. The CDR3 region is CACSTLIGNYGYTF. CDR3 DNA: TGTGCCTGCAGTACTCTCATTGGTAACTATGGCTACACCTTC.

This clone was counted only a few times. The V and J genes are TRBV6-1 and TRBJ1-2; D unclear. Germline CDR1 and CDR2: MNHNS and SASEGT. This CDR3 contains 14 residues. The ends were cut back, 7 bases at V and 4 bases at J, with 16 bases in the middle. Written as DNA, the CDR3 is TGTGCCAGCATGAACAATCAGGTGACCTATGGCTACACCTTC. Translation: CASMNNQVTYGYTF.

The rearrangement uses TRBV9 and TRBJ1-5; possible D gene TRBD1, 6 bases. Germline CDR1 SGDLS, CDR2 YYNGEE. The CDR3 has 14 amino acids. Trimming cost V 7 bases and J 4 bases, with 15 bases left between them. CDR3 DNA sequence: TGTGCCAGCGCTCCCTCCGGGACAAATCAGCCCCAGCATTTT. The encoded protein is CASAPSGTNQPQHF. Using reference TRBV9 and TRBJ1-5 for the parts outside the CDR3, the full variable domain is DSGVTQTPKHLITATGQRVTLRCSPRSGDLSVYWYQQSLDQGLQFLIQYYNGEERAKGNILERFSAQQFPDLHSELNLSSLELGDSALYFCASAPSGTNQPQHFGDGTRLSIL.

The rearrangement links TRBV18 to TRBJ2-1, with a possible D match to TRBD1 (6 bases). The CDR3 sequence is 13 residues long. V was pared by 3 bases and J by 10 bases, with 13 bases between. CDR1 KGHSH and CDR2 LQKENI come from the germline V gene. CDR3 region: CASSPQGRREQFF. The CDR3 nucleotides are TGTGCCAGCTCACCGCAGGGGCGACGAGAGCAGTTCTTC.

V is TRBV28 and J is TRBJ1-4, with D unclear. Germline values: CDR1 MDHEN, CDR2 SYDVKM. The V gene lost 6 bases and the J gene lost 11 bases, with 16 bases spanning the gap. The CDR3 runs 13 residues. Here the CDR3 reads CASSYPWESKLFF. DNA of the CDR3: TGTGCCAGCAGCTACCCCTGGGAGTCGAAACTGTTTTTT. The entire variable domain, with the rest obtained from reference TRBV28 and TRBJ1-4, is as follows: DVKVTQSSRYLVKRTGEKVFLECVQDMDHENMFWYRQDPGLGLRLIYFSYDVKMKEKGDIPEGYSVSREKKERFSLILESASTNQTSMYLCASSYPWESKLFFGSGTQLSVL.

The J gene is TRBJ2-6, the V gene TRBV4-3, with TRBD1 identical over 7 bases. The V and J ends lost 4 bases and 1 base, in that order; junction bases with no gene match: 13. Germline CDR1 LGHNA, CDR2 YSLEER. The CDR3 runs 19 residues. CDR3 in DNA: TGCGCCAGCAGCCCCGAGATACAGGGGCTGGTGTCTGGGGCCAACGTCCTGACTTTC. This translates into CASSPEIQGLVSGANVLTF.

The chain employs TRBV4-1 and TRBJ1-6; no firm D call. This CDR3 region has 18 residues. Per germline, CDR1 MGHRA and CDR2 YSYEKL. V was shortened by 4 bases and J by 4 bases, with 20 bases between the two germline ends. DNA of the CDR3: TGCGCCAGCAGCCCCCGTGTCATAGGCAGCAATTATAATTCACCCCTCCACTTT. Its translation: CASSPRVIGSNYNSPLHF.

This clone appeared a single time. This chain's CDR3 is CASSPTVCSSYNEQFF. The CDR3 bases are TGTGCCAGCAGCCCGACCGTCTGTAGCTCCTACAATGAGCAGTTCTTC. The chain recombines TRBV21-1 with TRBJ2-1. TRBV21-1 corresponds to a pseudogene. This CDR3 has 16 amino acids.

The V gene is TRBV11-2, the J gene TRBJ2-7; D gene uncertain. The germline gives CDR1 SGHAT, CDR2 FQNNGV. The V and J ends lost 2 bases and 3 bases respectively, with 14 bases between them. The CDR3 sequence is 15 residues long. For the CDR3, the DNA is TGTGCCAGCAGCTTAACCCACACTCAAGACTACGAGCAGTACTTC. This encodes CASSLTHTQDYEQYF.

The rearrangement links TRBV7-2 to TRBJ1-6; 8 bases are shared with TRBD1. V was pared by 4 bases and J by 11 bases, with 7 bases of the junction left unmatched. CDR3 size: 14 residues. Looked up from germline, CDR1 is SGHTA and CDR2 is FQGNSA. CDR3 sequence: CASSSGQGGTPLHF. The CDR3 DNA reads as TGTGCCAGCAGCTCCGGACAGGGAGGAACACCCCTCCACTTT.

This clone was observed a single time. V and J are TRBV30 and TRBJ1-6; D is possibly TRBD1 (5 bases). From germline, CDR1 is GTSNPN and CDR2 SVGIG (reference sequence). CDR3 size: 14 residues. The V gene lost 3 bases and the J gene lost 9 bases, with 15 bases spanning the gap. CDR3: CAWRLGPVSSPLHF. CDR3 sequence (DNA): TGTGCCTGGAGGTTGGGGCCAGTCAGTTCACCCCTCCACTTT.

This chain connects TRBV29-1 to TRBJ2-4; D is ambiguous. V shed 1 base and J shed 2 bases, with 3 bases lying between them. This CDR3 spans 12 amino acids. Germline CDR1 and CDR2: SQVTM and ANQGSEA. CDR3 nucleotides: TGCAGCGTTGAAGCTTCCAAAAACATTCAGTACTTC. Translated: CSVEASKNIQYF.

CDR3 sequence reads: CASSPTASNTGELFF. CDR3 sequence (DNA): TGCGCCAGCAGCCCCACTGCTTCGAACACCGGGGAGCTGTTTTTT. The chain has TRBV5-1 and TRBJ2-2; D uncertain. Trimming left V 4 bases short and J 0 bases short, with 10 bases between. There are 15 residues in the CDR3. Germline V CDR1 and CDR2: SGHRS, YFSETQ.

A remark on this clone: Other DNA sequences of this sample code for an identical CDR3. The CDR3 DNA is TGCAGTGCTCCGACAGGGTTGGAGCAGTACTTC. Translated: CSAPTGLEQYF. J is TRBJ2-7 and V is TRBV20-1, with 7 nucleotides matching TRBD1. Germline assignment: CDR1 DFQATT and CDR2 SNEGSKA (reference sequence). The CDR3 sequence is 11 residues long. V lost 5 bases, J lost 7 bases, and 5 bases stayed unmatched.

The rearrangement uses TRBV6-6 and TRBJ1-4; maybe TRBD1 (6 bases). CDR1 and CDR2 (germline): MNHNY, SVGAGI (reference sequence). CDR3 length: 13 residues. The V and J ends lost 4 bases and 8 bases respectively, with 11 bases between them. DNA of the CDR3: TGTGCCAGCAGTTGGGGGGCTGGAGAAAAACTGTTTTTT. Its protein product is CASSWGAGEKLFF.

The chain combines TRBV11-3 with TRBJ2-5; D is unresolved. The CDR3 totals 14 residues. Germline V CDR1 and CDR2: SGHNT, YENEEA. Trimming shortened V by 2 bases and J by 1 base, and 8 bases separated the two germline ends. In nucleotides, the CDR3 is TGTGCCAGCAGCTTAAACAGTTTCCAAGAGACCCAGTACTTC. Amino acids: CASSLNSFQETQYF.

As concerns this clone: Other DNA sequences from this sample encode an identical CDR3 as well. The chain is built from TRBV6-5 and TRBJ2-7, with a weak D call TRBD2 (5 bases). Trimming removed 2 bases from V and 3 bases from J, with 11 bases in between. The CDR3 extends over 14 amino acids. Germline V lookup: CDR1 MNHEY, CDR2 SVGAGI. The CDR3 spells CASSYQGSSYEQYF. CDR3 nucleotides: TGTGCCAGCAGTTACCAAGGGAGTAGCTACGAGCAGTACTTC.